This TCR beta chain appears in the sequencing data of a study of T cells in Graves' hyperthyroidism and ophthalmopathy. Turning to the study itself: Peripheral blood draws took place at initial diagnosis, ahead of any treatment.

The cohort's ophthalmopathy patients, a group with duration under 3 months, had a Clinical Activity Score of at least 3 and a NOSPECS grade of at least 4. The diagnoses drew upon clinical symptoms, serum thyroxine and TRAb, thyroid ultrasound and orbital computed tomography. The CDR3 loop spans 16 amino acids. After removal of 1 base from V and 9 bases from J, the junction contained 9 bases not matched to a gene. Per the germline V gene, CDR1 is KGHDR and CDR2 is SFDVKD. Study findings and constraints: Most thyroid clonotypes expanded above 0.001 appeared in blood too.

RNA transcripts provided the source from which TCR beta CDR3 regions were amplified. The study used the HTBI primer set for a first-round RT-PCR of the TCR CDR3. TCRdb re-derived calls from the multiplex PCR reads in MiXCR, one entry per CDR3 protein. The sample lists 500,000 to 800,000 distinct CDR3 sequences; around 13% were seen once. Only a few counts were recorded for this clonotype. The antigen is undetermined. Sample: blood. The genes are TRBV24-1 and TRBJ2-1; TRBD2 agrees at 9 bases. The source of this sequence is a woman aged 50 to 65 with Graves' ophthalmopathy. The CDR3 DNA is TGTGCCACCAGTGATTTAGGCAGCGGGGGGTTGAGTGAGCAGTTCTTC. Protein: CATSDLGSGGLSEQFF.